This is a list of T cell receptor beta chains from one sample in a study of cytomegalovirus exposure and HLA in healthy donors. Clones were sequenced by immunoSEQ multiplex PCR, and TCRdb holds only the in-frame ones, with some missing. The table has over 100,000 clones, less than 85% seen once. The source material was PBMCs. These receptors all stem from a man in his forties in good health and CMV-seronegative. CDR3s include the opening cysteine and the closing phenylalanine or tryptophan. D genes are given only for firm matches. Expanded clones are given a class, and other clones once, few, many or no size at all.

j_call clone_size v_call d_call cdr3_nt cdr3_aa
TRBJ2-1 - TRBV7-8 TRBD2 TGTGCCAGCAGCTTAGCAGGGACTAGGGGTTACAATGAGCAGTTCTTC CASSLAGTRGYNEQFF
TRBJ1-4 - TRBV6-7 TRBD1 TGTGCCAGCAGTTACTCAGGGGACAGGGGGCGGAGTGAAAAACTGTTTTTT CASSYSGDRGRSEKLFF
TRBJ1-2 - TRBV30 - TGTGCCTGGAGTGTACCAGGGCGGGAAATCTATGGCTACACCTTC CAWSVPGREIYGYTF
TRBJ2-3 - TRBV4-3 TRBD2 TGCGCCAGCAGCCTTGAACAGCGGGAGGGGGATACGCAGTATTTT CASSLEQREGDTQYF
TRBJ1-4 - TRBV25-1 - TGTGCCAGCAGCGAGACAGTCAAATCCGCTGGAAAACTGTTTTTT CASSETVKSAGKLFF
TRBJ2-1 - TRBV10-3 - TGTGCCATCAGTGAAGGTCTAGCAGGGGTGGATGAGCAGTTCTTC CAISEGLAGVDEQFF
TRBJ2-7 few TRBV7-8 - TGTGCCAGCAGCTTAGTCCAGGGCACCTACGAGCAGTACTTC CASSLVQGTYEQYF
TRBJ1-2 - TRBV29-1 - TGCAGCGTTGTGAGGATCTACGGAGACGGCTACACCTTC CSVVRIYGDGYTF
TRBJ2-7 - TRBV18 TRBD2 TGTGCCAGCTCACCAGGGGGACTATCTTTGGTGCAGTACTTC CASSPGGLSLVQYF
TRBJ2-1 - TRBV2 TRBD2 TGTGCCAGCAGTTTCCAGCGGGGGGGAAGGGATGAGCAGTTCTTC CASSFQRGGRDEQFF
TRBJ2-5 - TRBV28 - TGTGCCAGCAGTTTAATGGGGGGCCAAGAGACCCAGTACTTC CASSLMGGQETQYF
TRBJ1-2 - TRBV5-4 TRBD1 TGTGCCAGCAGCTTGGCCAGGGGGGTCGGGTATGGCTACACCTTC CASSLARGVGYGYTF
TRBJ2-1 - TRBV7-3 TRBD2 TGTGCCAGCAGCTTAAGTGGGCCTAGCGGTACCAATGAGCAGTTCTTC CASSLSGPSGTNEQFF
TRBJ2-7 - TRBV6-5 TRBD2 TGTGCCAGCGGACTAGCGGGAGGGTACGAGCAGTACTTC CASGLAGGYEQYF